The 27 T cell receptor beta chains below all came from one sample that was sequenced in a study of tumor-infiltrating lymphocytes in primary liver carcinoma (TCRdb year 2017). TCRdb shows the sequencer as Illumina HiSeq 2500. Starting from 500 to 600 ng total RNA, TCRbeta-specific cDNA was produced by reverse transcription with a constant-region primer and ProtoScript II reverse transcriptase. Construction of the TCRbeta libraries relied on three nested rounds of multiplex PCR, following a slightly modified ARM-PCR procedure. Each of the first two PCR rounds ran for about 10 cycles and used multiplex TRBV1-TRBV30 forward primers together with a Cbeta reverse primer. TCRdb reanalyzed the raw reads on its own, using fastp at Q25 for trimming and MiXCR for clone calling, and kept in-frame beta chains. Each entry merges the rows of one CDR3 protein and shows their most common DNA and genes. The sample yields 95,000 to 150,000 distinct CDR3 sequences; around 62% were counted once. The ten largest clones take up around 9.7% of the sample.

Without any cell sorting, total RNA and DNA were extracted together from around 18-30 mg of bulk tissue using the AllPrep DNA/RNA mini kit. The source material was liver tumor tissue from sampling region 1. The cell subset or site label, read with the paper, signifies: tumor region T1, superior pole. Receptors originate from a woman in her fifties or sixties with primary liver carcinoma and hepatitis B virus infection.

Concerning this clonotype: A much bigger clone sits one base away, suggesting this may be a read error. V is TRBV29-1 and J is TRBJ1-1; no clear D gene. Germline CDR1 SQVTM, CDR2 ANQGSEA. The CDR3 has 13 residues. V dropped 7 bases and J dropped 5 bases, with 17 bases sitting between them. The CDR3 DNA reads as TGCAGCGCAGCGGGAAGTAAGGTGACTGAAGCTTTCTTT. It is translated as CSAAGSKVTEAFF.

The rearrangement links TRBV28 to TRBJ1-2, with no clear D. Looked up from germline, CDR1 is MDHEN and CDR2 is SYDVKM. Trimming shortened V by 3 bases and J by 4 bases, and 6 bases separated the two germline ends. The CDR3 has 12 residues. The CDR3 DNA sequence: TGTGCCAGCAGTTTTAAGGGCTATGGCTACACCTTC. This gives the protein CASSFKGYGYTF.

The V and J genes are TRBV28 and TRBJ1-5, with no clear D. Trimming took off 10 bases at V and 3 bases at J, with 10 bases between the two ends. Germline V CDR1 and CDR2: MDHEN, SYDVKM. CDR3 length equals 12 residues. The CDR3 region is CATTRPNQPQHF. CDR3 nucleotides: TGTGCCACCACACGTCCCAATCAGCCCCAGCATTTT.

As concerns this clonotype: The junction departs from the called germline gene at one end, perhaps through a read error. This rearrangement joins TRBV11-2 to TRBJ1-1; D is perhaps TRBD1 (6 bases). The CDR3 loop spans 15 amino acids. Germline assignment: CDR1 SGHAT and CDR2 FQNNGV. The CDR3 region has the DNA TGCGCCAGCAGCTTATATCCGGGGGCAGGAGCTGAAGCTTTCTTT. Residues: CASSLYPGAGAEAFF.

This clonotype was recorded at least ten times. The chain is built from TRBV12-3 or TRBV12-4 and TRBJ2-7, with a possible D match to TRBD2 (5 bases). This CDR3 spans 12 amino acids. Trimming took 6 bases from V and 4 from J, leaving 10 bases between them. The chain's CDR3 is CASSDRGYEQYF. CDR3 nucleotide sequence: TGTGCCAGCAGCGATCGCGGGTACGAGCAGTACTTC.

This clonotype was seen many times. The chain is built from TRBV10-2 and TRBJ2-1; 9 bases map to TRBD2. Looked up from germline, CDR1 is WSHSY and CDR2 is SAAADI. J was trimmed by 3 bases and V by 2 bases; bases with no gene match: 8. The CDR3 is 17 amino acids. CDR3 DNA sequence: TGCGCCAGCAGTGAGACGATCGGACTAGCGATCTACAATGAGCAGTTCTTC. Translation gives CASSETIGLAIYNEQFF.

The chain has TRBV11-3 and TRBJ2-7, with TRBD2 matching 8 bases. CDR3 length: 18 amino acids. Germline CDR1 SGHNT, CDR2 YENEEA. J was trimmed by 0 bases and V by 3 bases; bases with no gene match: 13. Here the CDR3 reads CASSLERAGGHNSYEQYF. CDR3 nucleotide sequence: TGTGCCAGCAGCTTGGAGAGGGCGGGAGGCCACAACTCCTACGAGCAGTACTTC.

This chain joins TRBV10-3 and TRBJ1-4, with D perhaps TRBD1 (6 bases). Trimming removed 0 bases at V and 12 bases at J, with 23 bases between. CDR3 length: 17 amino acids. The germline gives CDR1 ENHRY, CDR2 SYGVKD. CDR3 nucleotide sequence: TGTGCCATCAGTGAGTCGACAGGAATTAGCACTAACGAAGAACTGTTTTTT. Amino acids: CAISESTGISTNEELFF.

On this clonotype: It may be a read error: a sequence one base away is much more abundant. V and J are TRBV5-6 and TRBJ1-6; no clear D. The CDR3 is 14 amino acids. Germline V gene sequence: CDR1 SGHDT, CDR2 YYEEEE. The CDR3 loop reads CASSLGHYNSHLHF. CDR3 bases: TGTGCCAGCAGCCTCGGCCACTATAATTCACACCTCCACTTT. Supplemented by reference TRBV5-6 and TRBJ1-6, the full variable domain reads DAGVTQSPTHLIKTRGQQVTLRCSPKSGHDTVSWYQQALGQGPQFIFQYYEEEERQRGNFPDRFSGHQFPNYSSELNVNALLLGDSALYLCASSLGHYNSHLHFGNGTRLTVT.

The chain uses TRBV6-4 and TRBJ2-2; D call uncertain. The length of the CDR3 is 16 residues. Germline CDR1 and CDR2: MRHNA and SNTAGT. DNA of the CDR3: TGTGTCAGTTCCAATGGGGTTTCCGGAATGTCCGGGGAGCTGTTTTTT. Its protein is CVSSNGVSGMSGELFF.

This clonotype was counted ten times or more. This chain links TRBV29-1 with TRBJ2-1; TRBD2 matches at 10 bases. The length of the CDR3 is 15 residues. Germline assignment: CDR1 SQVTM and CDR2 ANQGSEA. The V gene end was trimmed by 4 bases and the J gene end by 3 bases; junction bases not matched to a gene: 6. For the CDR3, the DNA is TGCAGCGTTGTCCTTTCTAGCGGGAGCTACAATGAGCAGTTCTTC. It codes for CSVVLSSGSYNEQFF.

This clonotype occurred a few times. The rearrangement links TRBV10-3 to TRBJ2-1; D is perhaps TRBD2 (7 bases). V shed 0 bases and J shed 2 bases, with 11 bases lying between them. CDR1 is ENHRY, CDR2 SYGVKD, per germline. The CDR3 has 16 residues. For the CDR3, the DNA is TGTGCCATCAGTGAGTCTGGGGGGGGCACCTACAATGAGCAGTTCTTC. Protein: CAISESGGGTYNEQFF.

This clonotype was detected only a few times. Just one base apart from a much larger clone, this may be a read error. The chain is built from TRBV10-2 and TRBJ2-6; 13 positions agree with TRBD2. The length of the CDR3 is 17 residues. V lost 10 bases and J lost 0; bases outside the gene matches: 6. Germline V lookup: CDR1 WSHSY, CDR2 SAAADI. The CDR3 is CATEGLAGLSGANVLTF. In nucleotides, the CDR3 is TGCGCCACTGAGGGACTAGCGGGGCTCTCTGGGGCCAACGTCCTGACTTTC.

This clonotype has a single count. Relative to the germline gene, one junction end is altered; a read error may explain this. V is TRBV11-2 and J is TRBJ2-3, with 14 bases lining up with TRBD2. CDR3 size: 18 residues. Germline values: CDR1 SGHAT, CDR2 FQNNGV. Written as DNA, the CDR3 is TGTGCCAGCACCACAGGGACTAGCGGGAGAGGGAGCACAGATATGCAGTATTTT. Translating gives CASTTGTSGRGSTDMQYF.

A few counts support this clonotype. A much larger clonotype is one base distant, so this may be a read error. The J gene is TRBJ1-1, the V gene TRBV12-3 or TRBV12-4; no clear D gene. The length of the CDR3 is 15 residues. The germline V and J ends were trimmed by 4 bases and 1 base, with 13 bases remaining between them. DNA of the CDR3: TGTGCCAGCAGTTCCCTTCAGGCGAGGAACACTGAAGCTTTCTTT. It encodes CASSSLQARNTEAFF.

Concerning this clonotype itself: The junction departs from the called germline gene at one end, perhaps through a read error. J is TRBJ1-1 and V is TRBV11-1; D uncertain. Germline V lookup: CDR1 SGHAT, CDR2 FQDESV (reference sequence). The CDR3 is 13 amino acids. The CDR3 sequence is CASSADKKTEALF. The CDR3 coding sequence is TGTGCCAGCAGTGCTGACAAGAAAACTGAAGCTCTCTTT.

V and J are TRBV5-1 and TRBJ2-1, with a tentative D call TRBD2 (7 bases). The CDR3 has 18 amino acids. Trimming left V 0 bases short and J 7 bases short, with 23 bases between. Germline V lookup: CDR1 SGHRS, CDR2 YFSETQ. CDR3 sequence (DNA): TGCGCCAGCAGCTTGGCCCCCACTTCTAGCGGAGGGGGGAATGAGCAGTTCTTC. Translated, it gives CASSLAPTSSGGGNEQFF. The variable domain in full, with the rest retrieved from reference TRBV5-1 and TRBJ2-1, is KAGVTQTPRYLIKTRGQQVTLSCSPISGHRSVSWYQQTPGQGLQFLFEYFSETQRNKGNFPGRFSGRQFSNSRSEMNVSTLELGDSALYLCASSLAPTSSGGGNEQFFGPGTRLTVL.

V gene TRBV11-3 combines with J gene TRBJ2-1; D gene ambiguous. CDR3 length equals 16 residues. The V gene's germline CDR1 is SGHNT and CDR2 YENEEA. Trimming shortened V by 8 bases and J by 5 bases, and 22 bases separated the two germline ends. In DNA form, the CDR3 reads TGTGCCAGCGGGAAGGGCATAGGCGAAATGGACAATGAGCAGTTCTTC. Protein: CASGKGIGEMDNEQFF.

This clonotype came up once. The chain is built from TRBV29-1 and TRBJ2-1, with 7 bases lining up with TRBD2. Germline CDR1 is SQVTM and CDR2 is ANQGSEA. This CDR3 spans 13 amino acids. Losses at the gene ends were 6 bases for V and 10 bases for J; bases not matched to a gene: 12. The CDR3 region is CSVAGGRLWEQFF. The CDR3 nucleotides are TGCAGCGTGGCTGGCGGGAGACTGTGGGAGCAGTTCTTC.

Concerning this clonotype itself: This may stem from a read error, because a much larger clone lies one nucleotide away. The chain carries TRBV19 and TRBJ2-2; D gene uncertain. Germline V gives CDR1 LNHDA, CDR2 SQIVND (reference sequence). This CDR3 is 15 amino acids long. The DNA for the CDR3 is TGTGTCAGTAGTATAGGCTACGCGAACACCGGGGAGCTGTTTTTT. It is translated as CVSSIGYANTGELFF.

This clonotype was recorded at least ten times. The V and J genes are TRBV6-6 and TRBJ2-1; D ambiguous. The CDR3 length is 11 residues. With 3 bases removed from V and 10 bases from J, the gap between germline ends came to 7 bases. Germline CDR1 MNHNY, CDR2 SVGAGI (reference sequence). The CDR3 coding sequence is TGTGCCAGCAGTTATAGAACCGAGCAGTTCTTC. Its translation is CASSYRTEQFF.

This clonotype was picked up one time. An end of the junction differs from the germline gene, which may be a read error. The V gene is TRBV28, the J gene TRBJ1-1; D uncertain. Germline V CDR1 and CDR2: MDHEN, SYDVKM. The CDR3 loop spans 13 amino acids. Written as DNA, the CDR3 is TGTGTCAGCAGTTCGACACCGAACACTGAAGCTTTCTTT. The encoded protein is CVSSSTPNTEAFF.

Details on this clonotype: This may be a read error, as it is one base from a much larger clone. Without the conserved terminal phenylalanine or tryptophan, this CDR3 likely stems from a read error. This chain uses TRBV6-5 with TRBJ1-1; D is unresolved. Trimming left V 6 bases short and J 3 bases short, with 5 bases between. Per the germline V gene, CDR1 is MNHEY and CDR2 is SVGAGI. The CDR3 contains 11 residues. CDR3 DNA sequence: TGTGCCAGCAGCTCTTACACTGAAGCTTTCTCT. It translates to CASSSYTEAFS.

On this clonotype itself: A clone one base away is much larger, so this may be a read error. The rearrangement joins TRBV6-6 to TRBJ2-5, with a possible D match to TRBD2 (5 bases). From germline, CDR1 is MNHNY and CDR2 SVGAGI (reference sequence). The CDR3 runs 14 residues. CDR3 sequence: CTSSSFGGEETQYF. The DNA of the CDR3 is TGTACCAGCAGTTCCTTTGGAGGAGAAGAGACCCAGTACTTC.

A remark on this clonotype: A much larger clone differs from this one at a single base, so this may be a read error. The V call is TRBV6-2 or TRBV6-3, the J call TRBJ2-7, with TRBD1 matching over 7 bases. With 2 bases clipped from V and 5 bases from J, the junction kept 3 bases outside the gene matches. The CDR3 sequence is 13 residues long. Per germline, CDR1 MNHEY and CDR2 SVGEGT. CDR3: CASSYLTGDEQYF. The CDR3, as DNA: TGTGCCAGCAGTTACCTCACAGGGGACGAGCAGTACTTC.

The sample holds one count of this clonotype. The junction differs from germline at one of its ends, possibly a read error. The chain uses TRBV20-1 and TRBJ2-3; TRBD1 matches 12 bases. CDR3 length equals 15 residues. CDR1 is DFQATT and CDR2 is SNEGSKA in the germline V gene (reference sequence). For the CDR3, the DNA is TGCAGTGCTAGAGGAGGGACAGGGGGCACAGATACACAGTATTTT. Translated: CSARGGTGGTDTQYF.

On this clonotype: A much larger clone is a single base away; this may be a read error. The chain employs TRBV11-1 and TRBJ1-2; TRBD1 matches 7 bases. The V and J ends lost 5 bases and 6 bases, in that order; junction bases with no gene match: 12. The CDR3 runs to 15 residues. Germline V CDR1 and CDR2: SGHAT, FQDESV (reference sequence). The CDR3 region is CASSRSRGAGNGYTF. The DNA for the CDR3 is TGTGCCAGCAGCCGATCCAGGGGGGCTGGGAATGGCTACACCTTC.